This is a list of T cell receptor beta chains from one sample in a study of blood T cells in healthy people across ages. TCRdb fed the 5' RACE reads into MiXCR, producing one record per CDR3 protein. This table has roughly 700,000 distinct CDR3 sequences, 32% appearing once. The sequenced sample consisted of blood. The receptors were sampled from a woman older than 75 in good health. Each CDR3 is given without its conserved first and last residue.

V gene: TRBV4-3; J gene: TRBJ2-5; CDR3 protein: ASSQRGAWGETQY
V gene: TRBV6-1; J gene: TRBJ2-1; CDR3 protein: ASSESVRGVDNEQF
V gene: TRBV12-3/TRBV12-4; J gene: TRBJ2-2; CDR3 protein: ASRSGTDKIGELF
V gene: TRBV5-1; J gene: TRBJ2-7; CDR3 protein: ASSLLVTDYEQY
V gene: TRBV11-3; J gene: TRBJ2-1; CDR3 protein: ASSPYGGTCNEQF
V gene: TRBV6-2/TRBV6-3; J gene: TRBJ1-1; CDR3 protein: ASIRDRAPNTEAF
V gene: TRBV5-1; J gene: TRBJ1-1; CDR3 protein: ASSLLTGVNTEAF
V gene: TRBV4-2; J gene: TRBJ1-5; CDR3 protein: ASSQGTEGSNSNQPQH
V gene: TRBV5-1; J gene: TRBJ1-1; CDR3 protein: ASSDSQGIEAF
V gene: TRBV5-1; J gene: TRBJ2-1; CDR3 protein: ASSLDGGTDNEQF
V gene: TRBV12-3/TRBV12-4; J gene: TRBJ1-2; CDR3 protein: ASSLPNAGGYGYT
V gene: TRBV6-5; J gene: TRBJ2-7; CDR3 protein: ASSYSFPGQGIPYEQY
V gene: TRBV20-1; J gene: TRBJ2-1; CDR3 protein: SASSGRLHEQF
V gene: TRBV18; J gene: TRBJ1-2; CDR3 protein: ASSPEGTGYT
V gene: TRBV25-1; J gene: TRBJ1-4; CDR3 protein: ASSPGRDATNEKLF
V gene: TRBV20-1; J gene: TRBJ2-3; CDR3 protein: SAPNPETGFSSTDTQY
V gene: TRBV28; J gene: TRBJ2-1; CDR3 protein: ASSLTYYNEQF
V gene: TRBV4-1; J gene: TRBJ1-1; CDR3 protein: ASSQRQGRKENTETF
V gene: TRBV7-3; J gene: TRBJ2-5; CDR3 protein: ASSPSSIGEETQY
V gene: TRBV12-3/TRBV12-4; J gene: TRBJ2-2; CDR3 protein: ASRYNRGIGTGELF
V gene: TRBV7-2; J gene: TRBJ1-3; CDR3 protein: ASSYAGTAISGNTIY
V gene: TRBV5-1; J gene: TRBJ2-1; CDR3 protein: ASSLAGPEGDEQF
V gene: TRBV19; J gene: TRBJ2-4; CDR3 protein: ASSPEVKNIQY
V gene: TRBV7-2; J gene: TRBJ2-1; CDR3 protein: ASSIRVALGYNEQF
V gene: TRBV10-3; J gene: TRBJ1-5; CDR3 protein: AISGGNQPQH
V gene: TRBV6-1; J gene: TRBJ2-3; CDR3 protein: ASSELSGPTDTQY
V gene: TRBV6-6; J gene: TRBJ2-7; CDR3 protein: ASSAGGRQYEQY